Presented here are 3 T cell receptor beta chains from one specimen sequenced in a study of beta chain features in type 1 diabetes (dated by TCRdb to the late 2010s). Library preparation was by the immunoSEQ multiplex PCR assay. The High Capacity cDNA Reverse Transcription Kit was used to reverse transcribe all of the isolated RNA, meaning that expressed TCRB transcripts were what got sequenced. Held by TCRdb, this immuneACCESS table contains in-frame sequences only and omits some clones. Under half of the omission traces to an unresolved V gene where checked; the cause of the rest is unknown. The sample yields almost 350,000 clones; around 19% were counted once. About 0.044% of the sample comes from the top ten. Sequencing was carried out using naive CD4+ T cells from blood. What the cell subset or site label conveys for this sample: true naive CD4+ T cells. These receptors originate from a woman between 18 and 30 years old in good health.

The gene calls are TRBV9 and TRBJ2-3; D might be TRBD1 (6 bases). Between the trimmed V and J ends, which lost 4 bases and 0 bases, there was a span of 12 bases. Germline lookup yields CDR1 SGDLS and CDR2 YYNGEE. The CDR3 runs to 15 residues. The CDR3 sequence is CASSFQGSSTDTQYF. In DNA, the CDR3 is TGTGCCAGCAGCTTCCAGGGGTCTAGCACAGATACGCAGTATTTT.

The CDR3 nucleotides read TGTGCCAGCAGCAGGGTCGAGCGTCAGCCCCAGCATTTT. Translation: CASSRVERQPQHF. This chain uses TRBV27 with TRBJ1-5; TRBD1 is a possible D gene (5 bases). V lost 6 bases and J 6 bases, leaving 12 bases between the germline ends. CDR1 and CDR2 from the germline V gene are MNHEY and SMNVEV (reference sequence). This CDR3 has 13 residues.

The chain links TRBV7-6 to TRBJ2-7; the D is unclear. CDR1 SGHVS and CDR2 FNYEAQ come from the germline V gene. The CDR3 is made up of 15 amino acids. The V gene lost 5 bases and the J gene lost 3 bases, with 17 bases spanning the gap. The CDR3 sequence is CASSPQPYLFYEQYF. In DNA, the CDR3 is TGTGCCAGCAGCCCGCAACCCTACCTTTTCTACGAGCAGTACTTC.